The TCR beta chain under discussion was sequenced for a study of CD8+CD57+ T cells in acquired aplastic anemia. Turning to the study itself: Mean read depth for CD4+ cells from healthy donors was roughly 10 million.

Genomic DNA, the template, was used for profiling of the TCR beta VDJ and CDR3. TCRdb reanalysed the reads using MiXCR and keeps one entry per CDR3 protein. This table holds 180,000 or so distinct CDR3 sequences, 40% to 55% found once. This CDR3 contains 14 residues. Trimming took off 6 bases at V and 8 bases at J, with 19 bases between the two ends. The chain carries TRBV12-3 or TRBV12-4 and TRBJ1-2; D not resolved. The receptor comes from a human donor in good health. What was sequenced was sorted CD4+, CD8+, or CD8+CD57+ T cells (not recorded which) from PBMCs. CDR3 protein: CASSPVGELRGYTF. The DNA of the CDR3 is TGTGCCAGCAGCCCAGTCGGGGAGTTGAGGGGCTACACCTTC.